The 26 T cell receptor beta chains in this list originate from one sample, sequenced in a study of blood T cell repertoires in COVID-19. Clones were sequenced by immunoSEQ multiplex PCR, and TCRdb holds only the in-frame ones, with some missing. The sample records around 140,000 clones, approximately 80% being singletons. Sequencing input: peripheral blood. These receptors were obtained from a human donor in a cohort sampled during active COVID-19.

This CDR3 reads CASSSGFGQGDQPQHF. CDR3 nucleotide sequence: TGTGCCAGCAGTTCGGGATTCGGACAGGGCGATCAGCCCCAGCATTTT. The V gene is TRBV28, the J gene TRBJ1-5; 8 nucleotides agree with TRBD1. This CDR3 comprises 16 residues. Germline values: CDR1 MDHEN, CDR2 SYDVKM. With V trimmed by 4 bases and J by 5 bases, 10 bases remained unmatched.

J is TRBJ1-2 and V is TRBV14; 10 bases match TRBD1. Germline V gives CDR1 SGHDN, CDR2 FVKESK. J lost 4 bases, V lost 8 bases, and 7 bases had no gene match. The CDR3 length is 14 residues. The CDR3 spells CASGQTGGGYGYTF. The CDR3 coding sequence is TGTGCCAGCGGTCAGACAGGGGGCGGCTATGGCTACACCTTC.

V usage is TRBV5-6 and J usage is TRBJ2-7; D may be TRBD2 (7 bases). Germline CDR1 SGHDT, CDR2 YYEEEE. The CDR3 contains 13 residues. V gave up 0 bases and J gave up 9 bases, with 13 bases separating them. The CDR3 is CASSLGPGGVQYV. CDR3 nucleotide sequence: TGTGCCAGCAGCTTGGGTCCGGGGGGCGTGCAGTACGTC.

This sequence joins TRBV6-6 and TRBJ2-7; the match to TRBD1 covers 9 bases. The CDR3 runs 15 residues. Germline V gives CDR1 MNHNY, CDR2 SVGAGI (reference sequence). V was pared by 6 bases and J by 6 bases, with 12 bases of the junction left unmatched. The CDR3 DNA is TGTGCCAGCAGCCCCAGCCGGGACAGGGTGTCCGAGCAGTACTTC. Its protein is CASSPSRDRVSEQYF.

V gene TRBV5-1 combines with J gene TRBJ2-3, with 8 bases aligning to TRBD2. V was pared by 1 base and J by 3 bases, with 7 bases of the junction left unmatched. The length of the CDR3 is 16 residues. Germline loops: CDR1 SGHRS, CDR2 YFSETQ. CDR3 coding DNA: TGCGCCAGCAGCTTGAGGGCGGGGGGAAGGACAGATACGCAGTATTTT. This gives the protein CASSLRAGGRTDTQYF.

The chain joins TRBV29-1 to TRBJ2-1; 8 nucleotides match TRBD2. The CDR3 sequence is 14 residues long. In germline, CDR1 is SQVTM, CDR2 ANQGSEA. V lost 4 bases and J lost 7; bases outside the gene matches: 9. The CDR3 sequence: CSVGALAGGNEQFF. The CDR3 DNA is TGCAGCGTTGGCGCTCTAGCGGGTGGGAATGAGCAGTTCTTC.

This chain uses TRBV15 with TRBJ2-7; 11 bases are a match to TRBD1. The CDR3 runs to 14 residues. The J segment lost 7 bases and the V segment lost 5 bases, leaving 7 bases of the junction unmatched. Germline V lookup: CDR1 LNHNV, CDR2 YYDKDF (reference sequence). In DNA form, the CDR3 reads TGTGCCACCAGCGTGGACAGGGGGCAGTGGGAGCAGTACTTC. As protein: CATSVDRGQWEQYF. Complete variable domain (other parts from reference TRBV15 and TRBJ2-7): DAMVIQNPRYQVTQFGKPVTLSCSQTLNHNVMYWYQQKSSQAPKLLFHYYDKDFNNEADTPDNFQSRRPNTSFCFLDIRSPGLGDTAMYLCATSVDRGQWEQYFGPGTRLTVT.

The genes are TRBV21-1 and TRBJ1-1; the DNA was not compared with TRBD1, the D call given in the table. TRBV21-1 is reported as a pseudogene. The CDR3 extends over 14 amino acids. In nucleotides, the CDR3 is TGTGCCAGCAGCACGGGACAGGGGAACACTGAAGCTTTCTTT. Its translation: CASSTGQGNTEAFF.

This chain links TRBV19 with TRBJ1-5, with 10 bases lining up with TRBD1. Germline V CDR1 and CDR2: LNHDA, SQIVND (reference sequence). Unmatched junction bases numbered 12, after V lost 6 bases and J lost 4 bases. This CDR3 is built from 17 residues. CDR3 DNA sequence: TGTGCCAGTAGCTCCGGGACAGGGGTAATCTTAAATCAGCCCCAGCATTTT. This sequence encodes CASSSGTGVILNQPQHF. Full variable domain (rest looked up from reference TRBV19 and TRBJ1-5): DGGITQSPKYLFRKEGQNVTLSCEQNLNHDAMYWYRQDPGQGLRLIYYSQIVNDFQKGDIAEGYSVSREKKESFPLTVTSAQKNPTAFYLCASSSGTGVILNQPQHFGDGTRLSIL.

The chain is built from TRBV15 and TRBJ2-1; no definite D call. V dropped 4 bases and J dropped 10 bases, with 8 bases sitting between them. CDR1 and CDR2 from the germline V gene are LNHNV and YYDKDF (reference sequence). This CDR3 has 11 residues. CDR3 bases: TGTGCCACCAGCACCCTATCGGAGCAGTTCTTC. Residues: CATSTLSEQFF.

The chain's CDR3 is CASSKPIAGAWETQYF. The CDR3 nucleotides are TGTGCCAGCAGCAAACCTATAGCGGGAGCTTGGGAGACCCAGTACTTC. This chain connects TRBV21-1 to TRBJ2-5; the table names TRBD2, a call not compared with the DNA. TRBV21-1 is flagged as a pseudogene. There are 16 residues in the CDR3.

V and J are TRBV20-1 and TRBJ1-1, with 8 bases identical to TRBD1. Germline V gene lookup returns CDR1 DFQATT and CDR2 SNEGSKA (reference sequence). After removal of 6 bases from V and 6 bases from J, the junction contained 3 bases not matched to a gene. This CDR3 region has 11 residues. This chain's CDR3 is CSADRGSEAFF. Here the CDR3 DNA reads TGCAGTGCAGACAGGGGTTCTGAAGCTTTCTTT.

The V gene is TRBV6-5, the J gene TRBJ1-1; D is possibly TRBD1 (5 bases). The CDR3 has 13 residues. The V and J ends lost 8 bases and 8 bases respectively, with 18 bases between them. Per the germline V gene, CDR1 is MNHEY and CDR2 is SVGAGI. The CDR3 sequence is CASFFMGGREAFF. Here the CDR3 DNA reads TGTGCCAGCTTTTTCATGGGGGGTCGGGAAGCTTTCTTT.

V usage is TRBV4-1 and J usage is TRBJ2-5; weak D call: TRBD2 (5 bases). V lost 1 base and J 0 bases, leaving 9 bases between the germline ends. The CDR3 is 15 amino acids. Germline V gene lookup returns CDR1 MGHRA and CDR2 YSYEKL. CDR3 in amino acids: CASSQGTGYQETQYF. DNA for the CDR3: TGCGCCAGCAGCCAAGGGACGGGGTACCAAGAGACCCAGTACTTC.

The CDR3 here is CASSIPSGAGELFF. The CDR3 coding sequence is TGTGCCAGTAGTATACCTAGTGGAGCCGGGGAGCTGTTTTTT. The chain is built from TRBV19 and TRBJ2-2; D uncertain. V dropped 2 bases and J dropped 6 bases, with 10 bases sitting between them. Germline V gene lookup returns CDR1 LNHDA and CDR2 SQIVND (reference sequence). This CDR3 is built from 14 residues.

This clone was seen a handful of times. The V and J genes are TRBV28 and TRBJ1-1; D perhaps matches TRBD1 (6 bases). CDR3 length: 13 amino acids. Trimming stripped 5 bases from V and 6 bases from J, with 13 bases between. Germline values: CDR1 MDHEN, CDR2 SYDVKM. The CDR3 coding sequence is TGTGCCAGCAGTCCTAACAGGGTATCTGAAGCTTTCTTT. It codes for CASSPNRVSEAFF.

The chain employs TRBV5-5 and TRBJ1-2, with 7 bases matching TRBD1. This CDR3 is built from 14 residues. Germline CDR1 reads SGHKS; CDR2 reads YYEKEE (reference sequence). Unmatched junction bases numbered 2, after V lost 0 bases and J lost 3 bases. The CDR3 sequence: CASSLGGQDYGYTF. CDR3 sequence (DNA): TGTGCCAGCAGCTTGGGCGGACAGGACTATGGCTACACCTTC.

This chain connects TRBV19 to TRBJ2-1; the D is unclear. With 2 bases removed from V and 2 bases from J, the gap between germline ends came to 10 bases. The CDR3 contains 15 residues. Germline V lookup: CDR1 LNHDA, CDR2 SQIVND (reference sequence). CDR3 bases: TGTGCCAGTAGTATATCCGGAGCCACCTACAATGAGCAGTTCTTC. It encodes CASSISGATYNEQFF.

The gene calls are TRBV7-9 and TRBJ1-5; 7 positions agree with TRBD1. The V gene end was trimmed by 3 bases and the J gene end by 3 bases; junction bases not matched to a gene: 2. Germline values: CDR1 SEHNR, CDR2 FQNEAQ (reference sequence). The CDR3 covers 14 residues. The CDR3 reads CASSLGQLNQPQHF. CDR3 sequence (DNA): TGTGCCAGCAGCTTGGGACAGCTCAATCAGCCCCAGCATTTT.

The chain uses TRBV5-1 and TRBJ2-2, with D perhaps TRBD1 (6 bases). V lost 1 base and J lost 5, with 12 bases in between. This CDR3 has 15 residues. CDR1 SGHRS and CDR2 YFSETQ come from the germline V gene. For the CDR3, the DNA is TGCGCCAGCAGCTTGACGCAGGGGCGAACCGGGGAGCTGTTTTTT. Protein: CASSLTQGRTGELFF. Combining the CDR3 with reference TRBV5-1 and TRBJ2-2 gives the whole variable domain KAGVTQTPRYLIKTRGQQVTLSCSPISGHRSVSWYQQTPGQGLQFLFEYFSETQRNKGNFPGRFSGRQFSNSRSEMNVSTLELGDSALYLCASSLTQGRTGELFFGEGSRLTVL.

This chain joins TRBV19 and TRBJ2-3; 9 bases match TRBD1. V lost 10 bases and J lost 2; bases outside the gene matches: 7. In germline, CDR1 is LNHDA, CDR2 SQIVND (reference sequence). The CDR3 covers 14 residues. As DNA, the CDR3 is TGTGCCACCCTGGACAGGGGTTTCACAGATACGCAGTATTTT. Translating it yields CATLDRGFTDTQYF.

The chain employs TRBV3-1 (or the pseudogene TRBV3-2) and TRBJ2-2, with D hard to call. Looked up from germline, CDR1 is LGHDT and CDR2 is YNNKEL (reference sequence). The V gene lost 0 bases and the J gene lost 2 bases, with 7 bases spanning the gap. The CDR3 has 15 amino acids. The CDR3 DNA is TGTGCCAGCAGCCAAGATTCTAGAAACACCGGGGAGCTGTTTTTT. Its translation is CASSQDSRNTGELFF.

This chain joins TRBV5-6 and TRBJ1-2; D is possibly TRBD1 (5 bases). The germline V gene has CDR1 SGHDT and CDR2 YYEEEE. Trimming took 4 bases from V and 2 from J, leaving 15 bases between them. The CDR3 runs 15 residues. The CDR3 reads CASSPRGRGNYGYTF. CDR3 sequence (DNA): TGTGCCAGCAGCCCCCGGGGTCGGGGGAACTATGGCTACACCTTC.

The CDR3 spells CASRGGGANVLTF. The CDR3 coding sequence is TGTGCCAGCCGGGGGGGAGGGGCCAACGTCCTGACTTTC. The V call is TRBV6-5, the J call TRBJ2-6, with TRBD2 matching over 8 bases. Per the germline V gene, CDR1 is MNHEY and CDR2 is SVGAGI. After removal of 8 bases from V and 4 bases from J, the junction contained 1 base not matched to a gene. The CDR3 is 13 amino acids.

The chain joins TRBV7-9 to TRBJ1-3; D is perhaps TRBD1 (6 bases). The germline V gene has CDR1 SEHNR and CDR2 FQNEAQ (reference sequence). CDR3 length: 15 residues. Trimming stripped 7 bases from V and 0 bases from J, with 13 bases between. The chain's CDR3 is CASNPQGRSGNTIYF. Here the CDR3 DNA reads TGTGCCAGCAACCCACAGGGCCGCTCTGGAAACACCATATATTTT.

The J gene is TRBJ1-6, the V gene TRBV27, with D possibly being TRBD1 (5 bases). Trimming took 7 bases from V and 8 from J, leaving 9 bases between them. The germline V gene has CDR1 MNHEY and CDR2 SMNVEV (reference sequence). This CDR3 is built from 12 residues. This CDR3 is CASKWGDSPLHF. The DNA of the CDR3 is TGTGCCAGCAAATGGGGGGATTCACCCCTCCACTTT.